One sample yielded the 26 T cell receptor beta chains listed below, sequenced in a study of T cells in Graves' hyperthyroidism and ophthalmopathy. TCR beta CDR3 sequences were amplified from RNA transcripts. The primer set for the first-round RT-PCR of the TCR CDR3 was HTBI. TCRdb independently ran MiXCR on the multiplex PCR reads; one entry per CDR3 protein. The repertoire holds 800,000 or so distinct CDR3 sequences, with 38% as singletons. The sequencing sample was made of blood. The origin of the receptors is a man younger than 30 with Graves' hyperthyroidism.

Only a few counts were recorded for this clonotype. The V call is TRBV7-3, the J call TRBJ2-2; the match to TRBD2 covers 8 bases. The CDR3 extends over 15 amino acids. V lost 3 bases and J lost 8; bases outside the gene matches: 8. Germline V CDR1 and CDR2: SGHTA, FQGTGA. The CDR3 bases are TGTGCCAGCAGCTTCGGACTAGCAGACGAGGGGGAGCTGTTTTTT. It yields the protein CASSFGLADEGELFF. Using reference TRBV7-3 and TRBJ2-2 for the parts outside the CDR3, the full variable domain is GAGVSQTPSNKVTEKGKYVELRCDPISGHTALYWYRQSLGQGPEFLIYFQGTGAADDSGLPNDRFFAVRPEGSVSTLKIQRTERGDSAVYLCASSFGLADEGELFFGEGSRLTVL.

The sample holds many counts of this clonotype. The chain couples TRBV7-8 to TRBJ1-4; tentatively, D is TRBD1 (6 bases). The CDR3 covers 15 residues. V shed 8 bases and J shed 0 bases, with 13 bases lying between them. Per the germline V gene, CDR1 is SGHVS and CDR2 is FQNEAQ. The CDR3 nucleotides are TGTGCCAGCGGGGGACCAGGGGCAACTAATGAAAAACTGTTTTTT. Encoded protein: CASGGPGATNEKLFF.

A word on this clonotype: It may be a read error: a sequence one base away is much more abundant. The CDR3 here is CSVDGLAGGSTTGELFF. The CDR3 DNA reads as TGCAGCGTTGATGGGCTAGCGGGAGGGTCGACCACCGGGGAGCTGTTTTTT. This chain connects TRBV29-1 to TRBJ2-2, with 12 nucleotides matching TRBD2. The CDR3 is made up of 17 amino acids. Trimming removed 3 bases from V and 4 bases from J; junction bases left unmatched: 9. Per germline, CDR1 SQVTM and CDR2 ANQGSEA.

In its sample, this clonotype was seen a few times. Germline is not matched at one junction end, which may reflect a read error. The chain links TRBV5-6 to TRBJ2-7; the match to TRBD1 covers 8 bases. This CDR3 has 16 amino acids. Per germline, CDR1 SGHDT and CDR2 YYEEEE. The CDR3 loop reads CASSQVGQGLSYEQYF. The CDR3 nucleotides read TGCGCCAGCAGCCAGGTCGGACAGGGCCTCTCCTACGAGCAGTACTTC.

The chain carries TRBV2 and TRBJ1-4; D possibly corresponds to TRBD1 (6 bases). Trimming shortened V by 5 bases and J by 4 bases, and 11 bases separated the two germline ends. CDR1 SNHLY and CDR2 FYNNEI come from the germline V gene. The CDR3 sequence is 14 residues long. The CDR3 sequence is CASSLDRNNEKLFF. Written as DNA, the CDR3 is TGTGCCAGCAGTTTGGACAGAAATAATGAAAAACTGTTTTTT.

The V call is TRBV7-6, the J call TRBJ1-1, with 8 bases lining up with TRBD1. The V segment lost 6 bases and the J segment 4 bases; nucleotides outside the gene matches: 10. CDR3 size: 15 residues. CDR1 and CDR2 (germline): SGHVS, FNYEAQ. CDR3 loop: CASSLSRTGSTEAFF. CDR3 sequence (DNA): TGTGCCAGCAGTTTATCCCGGACAGGGAGCACTGAAGCTTTCTTT.

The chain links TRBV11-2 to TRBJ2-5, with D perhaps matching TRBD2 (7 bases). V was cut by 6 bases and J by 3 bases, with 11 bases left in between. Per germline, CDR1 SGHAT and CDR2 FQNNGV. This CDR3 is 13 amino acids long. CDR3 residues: CASRQGGKETQYF. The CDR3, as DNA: TGTGCCAGCAGACAGGGAGGGAAAGAGACCCAGTACTTC.

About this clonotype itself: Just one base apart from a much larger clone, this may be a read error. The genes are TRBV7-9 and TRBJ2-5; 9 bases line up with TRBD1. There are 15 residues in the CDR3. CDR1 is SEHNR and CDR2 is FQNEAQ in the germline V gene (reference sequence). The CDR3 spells CASTPGTGTQETQHF. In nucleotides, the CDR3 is TGTGCCAGCACCCCTGGGACAGGGACACAAGAGACCCAGCACTTC. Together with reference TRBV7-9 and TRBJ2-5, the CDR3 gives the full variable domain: DTGVSQNPRHKITKRGQNVTFRCDPISEHNRLYWYRQTLGQGPEFLTYFQNEAQLEKSRLLSDRFSAERPKGSFSTLEIQRTEQGDSAMYLCASTPGTGTQETQHFGPGTRLLVL.

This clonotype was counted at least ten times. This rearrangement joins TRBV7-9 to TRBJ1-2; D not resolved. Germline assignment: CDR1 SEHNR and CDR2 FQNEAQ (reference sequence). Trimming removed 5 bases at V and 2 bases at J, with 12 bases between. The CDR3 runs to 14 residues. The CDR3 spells CASSPRAANYGYTF. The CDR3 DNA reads TGTGCCAGCAGCCCAAGGGCAGCGAACTATGGCTACACCTTC.

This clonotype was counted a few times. The CDR3 spells CASSLGPVAGGELFF. For the CDR3, the DNA is TGTGCCAGCAGCTTAGGGCCAGTAGCGGGCGGGGAGCTGTTTTTT. The chain has TRBV7-2 and TRBJ2-2, with 7 bases matching TRBD2. This CDR3 has 15 residues. Germline-derived CDR1 and CDR2 are SGHTA and FQGNSA. Germline trimming cut 1 base from V and 7 bases from J; bases unmatched to any gene: 6.

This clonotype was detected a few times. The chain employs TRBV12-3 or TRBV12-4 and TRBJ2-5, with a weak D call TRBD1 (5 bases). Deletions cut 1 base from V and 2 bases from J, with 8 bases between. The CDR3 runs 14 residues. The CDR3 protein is CASSLGQRQETQYF. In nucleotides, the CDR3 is TGTGCCAGCAGTTTAGGACAGAGACAAGAGACCCAGTACTTC.

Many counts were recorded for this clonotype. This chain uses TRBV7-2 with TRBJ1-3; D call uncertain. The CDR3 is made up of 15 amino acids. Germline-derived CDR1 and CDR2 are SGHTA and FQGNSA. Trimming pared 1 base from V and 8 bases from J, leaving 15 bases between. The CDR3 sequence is CASSLGPSIGDTIYF. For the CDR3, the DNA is TGTGCCAGCAGCTTAGGTCCCTCCATAGGAGACACCATATATTTT.

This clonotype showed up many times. CDR3 in DNA: TGCAGTGCTAGGACCCCGGGGGGCAATCAGCCCCAGCATTTT. As protein: CSARTPGGNQPQHF. The rearrangement uses TRBV20-1 and TRBJ1-5, with a possible D match to TRBD1 (5 bases). Trimming left V 3 bases short and J 2 bases short, with 11 bases between. This CDR3 is built from 14 residues. In germline, CDR1 is DFQATT, CDR2 SNEGSKA (reference sequence).

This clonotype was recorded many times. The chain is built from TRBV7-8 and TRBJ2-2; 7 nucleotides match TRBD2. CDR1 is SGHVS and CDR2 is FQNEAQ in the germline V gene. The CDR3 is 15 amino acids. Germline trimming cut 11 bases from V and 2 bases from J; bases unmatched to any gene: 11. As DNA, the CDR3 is TGTGCCTTCAAAGGGGCTAGCGGTAACACCGGGGAGCTGTTTTTT. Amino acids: CAFKGASGNTGELFF.

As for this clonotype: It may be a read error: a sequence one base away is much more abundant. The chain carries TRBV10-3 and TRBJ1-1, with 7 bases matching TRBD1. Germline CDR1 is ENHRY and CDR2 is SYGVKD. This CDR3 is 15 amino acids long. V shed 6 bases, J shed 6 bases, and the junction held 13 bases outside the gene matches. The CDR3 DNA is TGTGCCATCAGGACAGGGCAAAGTGAGTTGGCTGAAGCTTTCTTT. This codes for CAIRTGQSELAEAFF.

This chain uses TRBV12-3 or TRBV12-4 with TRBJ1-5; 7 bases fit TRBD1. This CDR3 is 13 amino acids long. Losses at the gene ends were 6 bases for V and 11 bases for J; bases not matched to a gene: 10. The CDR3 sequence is CASSSQLRGTQHF. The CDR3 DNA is TGTGCCAGCAGCTCCCAACTCAGGGGGACCCAGCATTTT.

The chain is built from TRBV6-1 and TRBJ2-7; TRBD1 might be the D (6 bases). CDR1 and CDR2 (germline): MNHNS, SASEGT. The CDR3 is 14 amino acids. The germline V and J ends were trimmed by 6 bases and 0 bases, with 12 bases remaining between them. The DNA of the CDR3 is TGTGCCAGCAGCCGGACAGCCCCCTCCTACGAGCAGTACTTC. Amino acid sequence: CASSRTAPSYEQYF.

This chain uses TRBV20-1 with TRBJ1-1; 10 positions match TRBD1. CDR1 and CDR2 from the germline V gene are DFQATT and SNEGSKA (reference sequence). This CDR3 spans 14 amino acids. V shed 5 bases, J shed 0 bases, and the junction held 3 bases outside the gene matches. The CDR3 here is CSAGGQGMNTEAFF. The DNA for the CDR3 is TGCAGTGCTGGGGGACAGGGGATGAACACTGAAGCTTTCTTT.

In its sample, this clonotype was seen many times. The CDR3, as DNA: TGTGCCAGCAGCTTAGATGCCAGTTTTGGGGGACCCCAGCATTTT. Translation: CASSLDASFGGPQHF. The V gene is TRBV7-2, the J gene TRBJ1-5; perhaps TRBD1 as D (5 bases). The CDR3 spans 15 residues. Deletions cut 1 base from V and 10 bases from J, with 17 bases between. Germline CDR1 and CDR2: SGHTA and FQGNSA.

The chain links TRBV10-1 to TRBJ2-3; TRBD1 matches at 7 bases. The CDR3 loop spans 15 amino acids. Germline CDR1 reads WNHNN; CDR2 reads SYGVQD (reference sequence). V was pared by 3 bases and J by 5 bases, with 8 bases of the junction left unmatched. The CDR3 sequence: CASSEKAGGLDTQYF. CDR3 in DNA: TGCGCCAGCAGTGAAAAGGCAGGGGGTTTAGATACGCAGTATTTT.

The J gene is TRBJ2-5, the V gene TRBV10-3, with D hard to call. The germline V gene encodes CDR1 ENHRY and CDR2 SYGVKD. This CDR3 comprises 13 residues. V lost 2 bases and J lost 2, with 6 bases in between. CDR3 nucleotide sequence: TGTGCCATCAGTGAGAGGCCGCAAGAGACCCAGTACTTC. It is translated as CAISERPQETQYF.

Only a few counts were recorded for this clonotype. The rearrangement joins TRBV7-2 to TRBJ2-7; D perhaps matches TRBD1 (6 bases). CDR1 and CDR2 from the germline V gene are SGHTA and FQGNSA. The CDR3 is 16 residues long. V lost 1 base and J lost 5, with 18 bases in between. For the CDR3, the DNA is TGTGCCAGCAGCTTAGTGGGGGCAAGCGTCAAGAACGAGCAGTACTTC. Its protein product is CASSLVGASVKNEQYF. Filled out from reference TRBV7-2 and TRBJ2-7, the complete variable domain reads GAGVSQSPSNKVTEKGKDVELRCDPISGHTALYWYRQSLGQGLEFLIYFQGNSAPDKSGLPSDRFSAERTGGSVSTLTIQRTQQEDSAVYLCASSLVGASVKNEQYFGPGTRLTVT.

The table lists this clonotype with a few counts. As DNA, the CDR3 is TGTGCCAGCAGCTCCCTACGGGGAGGGTATGAAAAACTGTTTTTT. It is translated as CASSSLRGGYEKLFF. The chain has TRBV7-2 and TRBJ1-4; D unresolved. V lost 4 bases and J 6 bases, leaving 15 bases between the germline ends. The CDR3 has 15 amino acids. Germline CDR1 reads SGHTA; CDR2 reads FQGNSA.

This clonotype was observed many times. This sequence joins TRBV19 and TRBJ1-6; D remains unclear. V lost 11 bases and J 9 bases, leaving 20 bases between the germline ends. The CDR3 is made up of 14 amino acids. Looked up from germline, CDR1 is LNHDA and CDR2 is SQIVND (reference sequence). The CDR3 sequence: CAARSRQIASPLHF. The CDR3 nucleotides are TGTGCCGCACGGTCCAGGCAGATAGCTTCACCCCTCCACTTT.

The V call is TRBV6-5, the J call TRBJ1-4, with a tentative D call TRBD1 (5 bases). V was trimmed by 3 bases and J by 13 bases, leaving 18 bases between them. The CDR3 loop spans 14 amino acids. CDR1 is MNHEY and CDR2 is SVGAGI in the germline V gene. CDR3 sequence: CASSYRGASDRLFF. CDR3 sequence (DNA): TGTGCCAGCAGTTATCGTGGGGCCTCGGATCGACTGTTTTTT.

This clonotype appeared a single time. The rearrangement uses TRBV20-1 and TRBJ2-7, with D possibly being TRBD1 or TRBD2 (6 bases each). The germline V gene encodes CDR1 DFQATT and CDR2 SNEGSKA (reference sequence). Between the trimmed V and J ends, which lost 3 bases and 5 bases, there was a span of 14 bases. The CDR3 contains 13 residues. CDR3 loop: CSASSEEGDEQYF. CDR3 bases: TGCAGTGCTAGCTCAGAGGAGGGGGACGAGCAGTACTTC.